These 22 T cell receptor beta chains were sequenced from one sample in a study of beta chain bispecific antibodies for T cell cancers. Either OKT3 anti-CD3 antibody or CD3/CD28 beads expanded T cells from blood mononuclear cells over 3 days. Their recognized antigens are unknown. Study findings and constraints: After anti-TRBV12 rather than anti-CD19 exposure, TRBV12-3 made up about 99% less of total TRBV signal. In these mixed samples, most targeted TRBV reads derived from the leukemia cell line.

TCRdb independently ran MiXCR on the 5' RACE reads; one entry per CDR3 protein. The sample contains about 20,000 distinct CDR3 sequences, approximately 1.9% of which appear only once. The sequences come from healthy donor T cells cultured with leukemia cells, collected from a culture containing a bispecific antibody targeting TCR Vbeta12. Every receptor here comes from a human donor in good health. Some clones in this sample may be carry-over from other donors' samples.

This clonotype has ten or more counts. The rearrangement joins TRBV27 to TRBJ1-5; a weak D match, TRBD1 (5 bases). Germline lookup yields CDR1 MNHEY and CDR2 SMNVEV (reference sequence). The CDR3 has 13 amino acids. Trimming pared 3 bases from V and 7 bases from J, leaving 10 bases between. The CDR3 is CASSLGVNQPQHF. The CDR3 bases are TGTGCCAGCAGTTTGGGGGTGAACCAGCCCCAGCATTTT.

This clonotype was seen at least ten times. The J gene is TRBJ1-1, the V gene TRBV30; D gene uncertain. V was trimmed by 0 bases and J by 4 bases, leaving 9 bases between them. This CDR3 has 13 amino acids. Germline V gives CDR1 GTSNPN, CDR2 SVGIG (reference sequence). The CDR3 loop is CAWSVLGGTEAFF. The CDR3 coding sequence is TGTGCCTGGAGTGTACTGGGTGGCACTGAAGCTTTCTTT. Using reference TRBV30 and TRBJ1-1 for the parts outside the CDR3, the full variable domain is SQTIHQWPATLVQPVGSPLSLECTVEGTSNPNLYWYRQAAGRGLQLLFYSVGIGQISSEVPQNLSASRPQDRQFILSSKKLLLSDSGFYLCAWSVLGGTEAFFGQGTRLTVV.

By sample fraction, this clonotype is medium-sized. V and J are TRBV4-1 and TRBJ2-7; D is unclear. Germline CDR1 and CDR2: MGHRA and YSYEKL. Trimming pared 1 base from V and 6 bases from J, leaving 13 bases between. CDR3 length: 14 residues. This CDR3 reads CASSQGPGGGEQYF. CDR3 nucleotide sequence: TGCGCCAGCAGCCAAGGTCCGGGTGGTGGCGAGCAGTACTTC.

The V and J genes are TRBV3-1 and TRBJ2-3; the D gene could be TRBD1 or TRBD2 (5 bases each). Germline-derived CDR1 and CDR2 are LGHDT and YNNKEL (reference sequence). This CDR3 spans 16 amino acids. V shed 4 bases and J shed 6 bases, with 20 bases lying between them. Here the CDR3 reads CASSRRILPGADTQYF. As DNA, the CDR3 is TGTGCCAGCAGCCGGCGAATACTACCCGGGGCTGATACGCAGTATTTT.

This clonotype occurred many times. The chain combines TRBV7-7 with TRBJ1-1, with TRBD1 as a possible D gene (5 bases). V lost 3 bases and J lost 4, with 9 bases in between. The CDR3 length is 13 residues. Germline values: CDR1 SSHAT, CDR2 FNYEAQ (reference sequence). CDR3 DNA: TGTGCCAGCAGCTTGACAGTCCTCACTGAAGCTTTCTTT. This sequence encodes CASSLTVLTEAFF.

This clonotype has ten or more counts. V is TRBV19 and J is TRBJ1-5; 12 bases agree with TRBD1. CDR3 length: 15 amino acids. V was pared by 6 bases and J by 7 bases, with 7 bases of the junction left unmatched. Per germline, CDR1 LNHDA and CDR2 SQIVND (reference sequence). CDR3 sequence (DNA): TGTGCCAGTAGCCCCGGGACAGGGGGCCGGCAGCCCCAGCATTTT. This sequence encodes CASSPGTGGRQPQHF.

This clonotype was counted between two and nine times. The chain links TRBV19 to TRBJ2-5; TRBD2 matches 8 bases. V dropped 5 bases and J dropped 2; count of bases not matched to a gene: 13. CDR3 length equals 17 residues. Germline values: CDR1 LNHDA, CDR2 SQIVND (reference sequence). CDR3 sequence (DNA): TGTGCCAGTAGTCCTAGCCCCTCAGCGGGGGTACAAGAGACCCAGTACTTC. It encodes CASSPSPSAGVQETQYF.

This clonotype was counted at least ten times. The chain uses TRBV20-1 and TRBJ1-2; the match to TRBD1 covers 7 bases. Trimming cost V 1 base and J 6 bases; bases outside gene matches: 11. The length of the CDR3 is 15 residues. Looked up from germline, CDR1 is DFQATT and CDR2 is SNEGSKA (reference sequence). The CDR3 protein is CSARVKQGIPHGYTF. In DNA form, the CDR3 reads TGCAGTGCTAGAGTTAAACAGGGGATCCCCCATGGCTACACCTTC.

In its sample, this clonotype was seen many times. The chain combines TRBV13 with TRBJ1-1; possible D gene TRBD1, 5 bases. The germline CDR1 and CDR2 sequences are PRHDT and FYEKMQ (reference sequence). This CDR3 comprises 15 residues. Trimming shortened V by 2 bases and J by 4 bases, and 14 bases separated the two germline ends. The CDR3 protein is CASSLPSGWPTEAFF. Written as DNA, the CDR3 is TGTGCCAGCAGCTTACCCTCAGGGTGGCCCACTGAAGCTTTCTTT.

This clonotype was seen ten or more times. The J gene is TRBJ2-1, the V gene TRBV7-3; 7 bases align to TRBD1. Looked up from germline, CDR1 is SGHTA and CDR2 is FQGTGA. The CDR3 consists of 15 residues. With 3 bases clipped from V and 5 bases from J, the junction kept 7 bases outside the gene matches. The CDR3 DNA follows: TGTGCCAGCAGCTTTGGGGACAGCCCCCACAATGAGCAGTTCTTC. It encodes CASSFGDSPHNEQFF. Full variable domain (missing parts from reference TRBV7-3 and TRBJ2-1): GAGVSQTPSNKVTEKGKYVELRCDPISGHTALYWYRQSLGQGPEFLIYFQGTGAADDSGLPNDRFFAVRPEGSVSTLKIQRTERGDSAVYLCASSFGDSPHNEQFFGPGTRLTVL.

In this sample, this clonotype is medium-sized (0.01 to 0.1%). The V call is TRBV5-1, the J call TRBJ2-3; D uncertain. The V gene lost 0 bases and the J gene lost 4 bases, with 6 bases spanning the gap. This CDR3 is 13 amino acids long. Germline loops: CDR1 SGHRS, CDR2 YFSETQ. CDR3 bases: TGCGCCAGCAGCTTGGCAGCCTCAGATACGCAGTATTTT. Amino acid sequence: CASSLAASDTQYF.

This clonotype appeared many times. The chain carries TRBV2 and TRBJ2-1; 11 bases agree with TRBD2. The V and J ends lost 1 base and 8 bases, in that order; junction bases with no gene match: 4. In germline, CDR1 is SNHLY, CDR2 FYNNEI. This CDR3 is built from 15 residues. The CDR3 DNA follows: TGTGCCAGCAGTGAAGTCGGGACTAGCGGTCATGAGCAGTTCTTC. It yields the protein CASSEVGTSGHEQFF.

This clonotype occurred a few times. The gene calls are TRBV19 and TRBJ1-1; D not resolved. This CDR3 contains 12 residues. V was trimmed by 6 bases and J by 5 bases, leaving 10 bases between them. Germline CDR1 LNHDA, CDR2 SQIVND (reference sequence). The CDR3 DNA is TGTGCCAGTAGCTGGGCGGGGACTGAAGCTTTCTTT. Translation: CASSWAGTEAFF.

This clonotype was counted ten times or more. The genes are TRBV5-4 and TRBJ2-1; TRBD1 is a possible D gene (5 bases). This CDR3 comprises 17 residues. V was trimmed by 4 bases and J by 0 bases, leaving 17 bases between them. The germline gives CDR1 SGHNT, CDR2 YYREEE (reference sequence). This chain's CDR3 is CASSPFPGYSSYNEQFF. CDR3 DNA: TGTGCCAGCAGCCCTTTCCCAGGGTATTCCTCCTACAATGAGCAGTTCTTC.

This clonotype was seen at least ten times. The chain is built from TRBV6-2 or TRBV6-3 and TRBJ1-5; 7 bases fit TRBD1. The CDR3 has 15 residues. The junction had 9 bases not matched to a gene; V was cut back by 6 bases and J by 4 bases. Germline lookup yields CDR1 MNHEY and CDR2 SVGEGT. The CDR3: CASSRRTGTNQPQHF. DNA for the CDR3: TGTGCCAGCAGCCGCCGGACAGGAACAAATCAGCCCCAGCATTTT.

This clonotype has at least ten counts. J is TRBJ2-5 and V is TRBV10-3, with 7 bases lining up with TRBD2. Germline CDR1 is ENHRY and CDR2 is SYGVKD. The CDR3 covers 14 residues. V lost 4 bases and J lost 3; bases outside the gene matches: 5. CDR3 nucleotide sequence: TGTGCCATCAGTGCGCGGCTAGCGGAAGAGACCCAGTACTTC. Translating it yields CAISARLAEETQYF.

In its sample, this clonotype was seen many times. This rearrangement joins TRBV2 to TRBJ1-2; tentatively, D is TRBD1 (5 bases). Per germline, CDR1 SNHLY and CDR2 FYNNEI. Between the trimmed V and J ends, which lost 1 base and 4 bases, there was a span of 13 bases. The CDR3 spans 15 residues. The DNA for the CDR3 is TGTGCCAGCAGTGAAGGTCGGGGCGGAGGCTATGGCTACACCTTC. Protein product: CASSEGRGGGYGYTF.

This clonotype was seen repeatedly, ten times or more. J is TRBJ2-5 and V is TRBV7-9; D unclear. Trimming took off 3 bases at V and 0 bases at J, with 17 bases between the two ends. Germline CDR1 and CDR2: SEHNR and FQNEAQ (reference sequence). The CDR3 contains 17 residues. The CDR3 sequence: CASSFIELVSDQETQYF. DNA of the CDR3: TGTGCCAGCAGCTTCATAGAACTGGTGTCAGACCAAGAGACCCAGTACTTC.

This clonotype was seen many times. The rearrangement joins TRBV20-1 to TRBJ2-2; no clear D. Germline V gives CDR1 DFQATT, CDR2 SNEGSKA (reference sequence). Between the trimmed V and J ends, which lost 3 bases and 5 bases, there was a span of 10 bases. CDR3 length: 13 amino acids. For the CDR3, the DNA is TGCAGTGCTAGTAGGACGATAACCGGGGAGCTGTTTTTT. Protein: CSASRTITGELFF.

This clonotype was counted ten times or more. The chain has TRBV5-1 and TRBJ2-6; D perhaps matches TRBD1 (6 bases). The V gene lost 1 base and the J gene lost 4 bases, with 9 bases spanning the gap. Germline assignment: CDR1 SGHRS and CDR2 YFSETQ. This CDR3 contains 15 residues. CDR3 nucleotides: TGCGCCAGCAGCTTGACAGGGTTCGGGGCCAACGTCCTGACTTTC. Protein product: CASSLTGFGANVLTF.

There are many counts of this clonotype. The chain carries TRBV6-1 and TRBJ2-7; D is ambiguous. The CDR3 totals 13 residues. Germline V lookup: CDR1 MNHNS, CDR2 SASEGT. The V end was cut by 8 bases, the J end by 3 bases, with 14 bases between. The CDR3 loop is CASATATIYEQYF. CDR3 DNA sequence: TGTGCCAGCGCAACCGCTACCATCTACGAGCAGTACTTC.

This clonotype was observed at least ten times. This rearrangement joins TRBV28 to TRBJ2-3; D remains unclear. Trimming left V 6 bases short and J 2 bases short, with 18 bases between. Germline assignment: CDR1 MDHEN and CDR2 SYDVKM. There are 16 residues in the CDR3. CDR3 nucleotide sequence: TGTGCCAGCAGCTTGCCGCCATTTCTATCCACAGATACGCAGTATTTT. This sequence encodes CASSLPPFLSTDTQYF.